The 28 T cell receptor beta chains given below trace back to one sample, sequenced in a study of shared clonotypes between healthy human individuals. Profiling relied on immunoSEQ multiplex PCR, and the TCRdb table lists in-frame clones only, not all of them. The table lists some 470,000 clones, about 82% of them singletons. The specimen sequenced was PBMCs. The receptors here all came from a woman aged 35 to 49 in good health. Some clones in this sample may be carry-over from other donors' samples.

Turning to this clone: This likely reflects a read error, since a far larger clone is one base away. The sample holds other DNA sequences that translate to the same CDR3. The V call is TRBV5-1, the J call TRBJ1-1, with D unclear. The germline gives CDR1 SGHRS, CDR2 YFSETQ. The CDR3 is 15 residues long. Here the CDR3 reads CASSWAVDGLSEALF. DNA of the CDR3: TGCGCCAGCAGCTGGGCGGTTGACGGCCTGTCTGAAGCTTTATTT.

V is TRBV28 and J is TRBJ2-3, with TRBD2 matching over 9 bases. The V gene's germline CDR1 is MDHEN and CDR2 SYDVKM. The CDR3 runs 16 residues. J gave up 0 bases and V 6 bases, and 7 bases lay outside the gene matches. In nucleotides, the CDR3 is TGTGCCAGCAGCCTGCGCGGGGGGGTTAGCACAGATACGCAGTATTTT. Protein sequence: CASSLRGGVSTDTQYF. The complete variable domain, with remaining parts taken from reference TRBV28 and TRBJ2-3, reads DVKVTQSSRYLVKRTGEKVFLECVQDMDHENMFWYRQDPGLGLRLIYFSYDVKMKEKGDIPEGYSVSREKKERFSLILESASTNQTSMYLCASSLRGGVSTDTQYFGPGTRLTVL.

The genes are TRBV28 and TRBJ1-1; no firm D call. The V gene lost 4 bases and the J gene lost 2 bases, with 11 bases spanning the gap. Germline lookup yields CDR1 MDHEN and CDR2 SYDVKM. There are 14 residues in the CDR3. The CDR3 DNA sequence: TGTGCCAGCAGTTCCCCTCAGGAAAACACTGAAGCTTTCTTT. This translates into CASSSPQENTEAFF.

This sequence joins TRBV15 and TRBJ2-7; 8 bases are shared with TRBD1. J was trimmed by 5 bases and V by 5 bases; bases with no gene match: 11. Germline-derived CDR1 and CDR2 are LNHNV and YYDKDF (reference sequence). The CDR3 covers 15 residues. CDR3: CATSGKGQVGDEQYF. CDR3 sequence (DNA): TGTGCCACCAGCGGAAAGGGACAGGTAGGGGACGAGCAGTACTTC.

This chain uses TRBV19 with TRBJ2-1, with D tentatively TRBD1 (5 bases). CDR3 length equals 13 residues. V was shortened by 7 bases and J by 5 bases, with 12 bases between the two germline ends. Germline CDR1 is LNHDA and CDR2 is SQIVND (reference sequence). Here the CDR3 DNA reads TGTGCCAGTAAAAAAGGGGCCAACAATGAGCAGTTCTTC. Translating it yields CASKKGANNEQFF.

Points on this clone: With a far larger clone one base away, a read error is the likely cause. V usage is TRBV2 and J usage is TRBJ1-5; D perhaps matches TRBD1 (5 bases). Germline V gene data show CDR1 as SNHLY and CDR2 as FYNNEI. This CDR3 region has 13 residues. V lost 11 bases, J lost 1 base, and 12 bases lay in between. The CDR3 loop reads CACKRDSNQPQHF. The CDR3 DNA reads TGTGCCTGCAAGAGGGACAGCAATCAGCCCCAGCATTTT.

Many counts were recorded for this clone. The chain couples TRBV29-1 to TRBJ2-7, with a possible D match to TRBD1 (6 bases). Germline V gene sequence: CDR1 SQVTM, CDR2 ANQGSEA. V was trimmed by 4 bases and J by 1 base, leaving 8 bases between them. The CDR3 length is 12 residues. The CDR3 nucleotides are TGCAGCGTTGCGGACAGTTCCTACGAGCAGTACTTC. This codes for CSVADSSYEQYF.

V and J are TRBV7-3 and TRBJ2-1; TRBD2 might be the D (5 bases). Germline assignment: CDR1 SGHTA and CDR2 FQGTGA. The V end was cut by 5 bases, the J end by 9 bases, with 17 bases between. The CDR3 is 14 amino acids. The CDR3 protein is CASSGRGRTGEQFF. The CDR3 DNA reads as TGTGCCAGCAGCGGGAGAGGGCGGACGGGTGAGCAGTTCTTC.

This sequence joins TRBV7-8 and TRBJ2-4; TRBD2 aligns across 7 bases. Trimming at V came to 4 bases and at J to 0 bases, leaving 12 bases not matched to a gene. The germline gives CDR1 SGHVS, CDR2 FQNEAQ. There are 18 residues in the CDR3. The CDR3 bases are TGTGCCAGCAGCTCACTTCGGGGGGAGGGGATAGCCAAAAACATTCAGTACTTC. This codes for CASSSLRGEGIAKNIQYF.

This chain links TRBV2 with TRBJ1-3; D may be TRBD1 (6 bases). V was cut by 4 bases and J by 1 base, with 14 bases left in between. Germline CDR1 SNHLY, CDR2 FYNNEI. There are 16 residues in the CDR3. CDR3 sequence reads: CASSVHRVKSGNTIYF. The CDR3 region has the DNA TGTGCCAGCAGTGTCCACAGGGTAAAATCTGGAAACACCATATATTTT.

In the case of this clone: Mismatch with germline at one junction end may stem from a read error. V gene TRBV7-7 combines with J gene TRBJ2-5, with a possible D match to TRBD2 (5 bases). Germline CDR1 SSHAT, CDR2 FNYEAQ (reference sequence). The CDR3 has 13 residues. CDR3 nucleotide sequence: TGTGCTAGCAGCGCGGGCATTCAAGAGACCCAGTACTTC. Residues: CASSAGIQETQYF.

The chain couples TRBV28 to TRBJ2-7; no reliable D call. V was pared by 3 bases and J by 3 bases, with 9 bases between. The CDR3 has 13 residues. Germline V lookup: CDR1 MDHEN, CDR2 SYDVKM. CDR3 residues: CASSFGPHYEQYF. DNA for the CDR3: TGTGCCAGCAGTTTCGGTCCTCACTACGAGCAGTACTTC.

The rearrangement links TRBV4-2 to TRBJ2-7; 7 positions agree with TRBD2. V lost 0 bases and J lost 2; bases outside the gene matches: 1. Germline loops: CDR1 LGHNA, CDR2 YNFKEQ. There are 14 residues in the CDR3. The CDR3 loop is CASSQDLAAYEQYF. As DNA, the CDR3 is TGTGCCAGCAGCCAAGATCTAGCGGCCTACGAGCAGTACTTC.

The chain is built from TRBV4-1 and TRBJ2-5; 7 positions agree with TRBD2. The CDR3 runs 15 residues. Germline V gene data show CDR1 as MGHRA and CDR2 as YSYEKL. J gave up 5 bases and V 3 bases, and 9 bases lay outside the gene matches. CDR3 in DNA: TGCGCCAGCAGCCAGGGAGTCAACGGGAGGGAGACCCAGTACTTC. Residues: CASSQGVNGRETQYF.

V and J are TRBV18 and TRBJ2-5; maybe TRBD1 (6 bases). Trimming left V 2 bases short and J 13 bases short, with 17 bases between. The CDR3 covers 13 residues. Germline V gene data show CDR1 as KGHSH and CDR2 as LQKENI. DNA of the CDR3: TGTGCCAGCTCACCAGGGGACAACTACGAGCGGTACTTC. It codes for CASSPGDNYERYF.

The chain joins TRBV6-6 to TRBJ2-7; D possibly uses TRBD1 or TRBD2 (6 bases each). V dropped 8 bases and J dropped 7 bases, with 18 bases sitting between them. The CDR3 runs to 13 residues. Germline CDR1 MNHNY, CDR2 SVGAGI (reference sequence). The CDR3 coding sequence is TGTGCCAGCCGGGCGAGGGGGGTAGGGGAGCAGTACTTC. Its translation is CASRARGVGEQYF.

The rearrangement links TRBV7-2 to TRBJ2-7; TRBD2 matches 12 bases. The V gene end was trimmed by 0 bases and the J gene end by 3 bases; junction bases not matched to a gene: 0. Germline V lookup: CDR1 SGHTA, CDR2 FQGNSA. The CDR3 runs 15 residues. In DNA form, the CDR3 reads TGTGCCAGCAGCTTAGCGACTAGCGGGAGCTACGAGCAGTACTTC. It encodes CASSLATSGSYEQYF.

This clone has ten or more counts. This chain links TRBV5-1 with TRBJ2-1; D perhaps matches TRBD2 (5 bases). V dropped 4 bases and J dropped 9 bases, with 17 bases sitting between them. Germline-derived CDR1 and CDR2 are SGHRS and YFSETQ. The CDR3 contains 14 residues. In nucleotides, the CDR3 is TGCGCCAGCAGCCAAGGGTTGGGAGTTGGTGAGCAGTTCTTC. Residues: CASSQGLGVGEQFF.

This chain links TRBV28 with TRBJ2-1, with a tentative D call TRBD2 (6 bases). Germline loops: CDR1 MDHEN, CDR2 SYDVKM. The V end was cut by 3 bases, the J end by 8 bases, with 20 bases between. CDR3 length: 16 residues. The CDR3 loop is CASSFTDGTLGDEQFF. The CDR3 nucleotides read TGTGCCAGCAGTTTTACGGACGGGACTCTAGGCGATGAGCAGTTCTTC.

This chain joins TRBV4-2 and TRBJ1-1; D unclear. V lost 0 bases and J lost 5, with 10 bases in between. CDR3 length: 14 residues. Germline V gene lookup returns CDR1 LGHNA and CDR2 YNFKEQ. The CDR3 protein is CASSQDRSNTEAFF. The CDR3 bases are TGTGCCAGCAGCCAAGATAGGTCAAATACTGAAGCTTTCTTT.

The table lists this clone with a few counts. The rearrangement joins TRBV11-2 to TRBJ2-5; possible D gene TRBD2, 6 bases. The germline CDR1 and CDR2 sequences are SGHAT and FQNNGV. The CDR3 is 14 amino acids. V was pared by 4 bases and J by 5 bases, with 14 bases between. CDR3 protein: CASSSMRGRETQYF. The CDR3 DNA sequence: TGTGCCAGCAGCTCCATGAGAGGGAGGGAGACCCAGTACTTC. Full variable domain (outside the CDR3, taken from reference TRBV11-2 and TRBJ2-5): EAGVAQSPRYKIIEKRQSVAFWCNPISGHATLYWYQQILGQGPKLLIQFQNNGVVDDSQLPKDRFSAERLKGVDSTLKIQPAKLEDSAVYLCASSSMRGRETQYFGPGTRLLVL.

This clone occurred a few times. CDR3 amino acids: CASSFLATGQTGELFF. The DNA for the CDR3 is TGTGCCAGCAGCTTTTTGGCGACAGGTCAAACCGGGGAGCTGTTTTTT. This chain connects TRBV11-2 to TRBJ2-2, with D possibly TRBD1 on 6 matching bases. This CDR3 comprises 16 residues. Trimming left V 3 bases short and J 5 bases short, with 16 bases between. Germline V gene lookup returns CDR1 SGHAT and CDR2 FQNNGV.

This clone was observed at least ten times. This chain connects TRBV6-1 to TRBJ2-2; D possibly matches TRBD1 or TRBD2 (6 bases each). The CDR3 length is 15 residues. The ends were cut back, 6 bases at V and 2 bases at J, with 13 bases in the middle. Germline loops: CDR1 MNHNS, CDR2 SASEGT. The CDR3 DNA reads TGTGCCAGCAGCGCGGAGGGGGACAACACCGGGGAGCTGTTTTTT. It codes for CASSAEGDNTGELFF.

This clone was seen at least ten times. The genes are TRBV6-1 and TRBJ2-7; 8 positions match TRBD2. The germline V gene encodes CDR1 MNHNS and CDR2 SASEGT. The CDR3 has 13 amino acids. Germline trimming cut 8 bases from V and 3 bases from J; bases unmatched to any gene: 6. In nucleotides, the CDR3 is TGTGCCAGCCAAGCGGGAGAGTACTACGAGCAGTACTTC. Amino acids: CASQAGEYYEQYF.

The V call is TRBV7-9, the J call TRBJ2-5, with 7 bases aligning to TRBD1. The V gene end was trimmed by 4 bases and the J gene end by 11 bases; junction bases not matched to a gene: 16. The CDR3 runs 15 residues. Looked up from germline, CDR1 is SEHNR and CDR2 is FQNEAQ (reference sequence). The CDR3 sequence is CASSSGQVGEWEQYF. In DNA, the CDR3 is TGTGCCAGCAGCTCTGGACAGGTCGGCGAGTGGGAGCAGTACTTC.

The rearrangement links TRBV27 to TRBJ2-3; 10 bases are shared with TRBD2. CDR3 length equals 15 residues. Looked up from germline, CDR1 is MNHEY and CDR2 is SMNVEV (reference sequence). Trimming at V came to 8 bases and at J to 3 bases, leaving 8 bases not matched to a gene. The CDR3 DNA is TGTGCCAGCGCCAGTAGCGGGAGGCGGACAGATACGCAGTATTTT. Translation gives CASASSGRRTDTQYF.

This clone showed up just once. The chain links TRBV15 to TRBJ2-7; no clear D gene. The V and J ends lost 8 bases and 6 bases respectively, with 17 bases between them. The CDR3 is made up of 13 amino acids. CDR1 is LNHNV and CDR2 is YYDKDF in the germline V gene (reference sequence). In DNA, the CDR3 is TGTGCCACCTCTCAGGTTCCACCCGGCGAGCAGTACTTC. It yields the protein CATSQVPPGEQYF.

The CDR3, as DNA: TGTGCCAGCGGTTACACAGATACGCAGTATTTT. This translates into CASGYTDTQYF. This rearrangement joins TRBV2 to TRBJ2-3; unclear D gene. The germline CDR1 and CDR2 sequences are SNHLY and FYNNEI. CDR3 length equals 11 residues. Trimming stripped 8 bases from V and 2 bases from J, with 5 bases between.